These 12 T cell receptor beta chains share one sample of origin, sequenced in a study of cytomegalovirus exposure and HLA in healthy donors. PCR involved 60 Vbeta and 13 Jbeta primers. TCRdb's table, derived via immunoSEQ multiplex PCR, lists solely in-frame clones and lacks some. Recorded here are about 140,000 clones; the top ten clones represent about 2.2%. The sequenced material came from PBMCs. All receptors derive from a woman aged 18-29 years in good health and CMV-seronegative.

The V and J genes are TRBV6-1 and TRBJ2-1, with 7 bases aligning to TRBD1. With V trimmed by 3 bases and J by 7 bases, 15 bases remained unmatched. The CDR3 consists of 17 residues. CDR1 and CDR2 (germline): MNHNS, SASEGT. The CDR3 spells CASSDENWDRTDNEQFF. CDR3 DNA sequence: TGTGCCAGCAGTGACGAGAACTGGGACAGAACGGATAATGAGCAGTTCTTC.

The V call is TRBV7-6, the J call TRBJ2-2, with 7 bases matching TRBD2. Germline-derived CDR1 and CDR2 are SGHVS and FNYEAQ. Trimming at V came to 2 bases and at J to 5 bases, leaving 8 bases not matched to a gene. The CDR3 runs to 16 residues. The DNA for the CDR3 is TGTGCCAGCAGCTTAAACCGCGGGGGAAGAACCGGGGAGCTGTTTTTT. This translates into CASSLNRGGRTGELFF.

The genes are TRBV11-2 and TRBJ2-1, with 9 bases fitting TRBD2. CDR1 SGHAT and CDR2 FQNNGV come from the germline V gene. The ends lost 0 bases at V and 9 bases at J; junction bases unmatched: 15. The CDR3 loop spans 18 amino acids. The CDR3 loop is CASSLDRGVASGTGEQFF. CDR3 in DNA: TGTGCCAGCAGCTTAGATCGGGGGGTGGCTAGCGGGACGGGTGAGCAGTTCTTC.

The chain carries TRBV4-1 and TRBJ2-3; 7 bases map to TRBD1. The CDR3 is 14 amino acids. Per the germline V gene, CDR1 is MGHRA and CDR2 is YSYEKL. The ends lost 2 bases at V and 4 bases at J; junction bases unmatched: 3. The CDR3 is CASSQRQGPDTQYF. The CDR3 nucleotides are TGCGCCAGCAGCCAACGACAGGGCCCAGATACGCAGTATTTT.

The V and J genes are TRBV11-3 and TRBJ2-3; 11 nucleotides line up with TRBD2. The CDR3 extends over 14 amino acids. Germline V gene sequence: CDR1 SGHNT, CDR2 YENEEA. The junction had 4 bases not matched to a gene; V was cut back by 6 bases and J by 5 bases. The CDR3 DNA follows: TGTGCCAGCAGACTAGCGGGAGACATAGATACGCAGTATTTT. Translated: CASRLAGDIDTQYF. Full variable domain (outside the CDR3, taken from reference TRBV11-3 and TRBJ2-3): EAGVVQSPRYKIIEKKQPVAFWCNPISGHNTLYWYLQNLGQGPELLIRYENEEAVDDSQLPKDRFSAERLKGVDSTLKIQPAELGDSAVYLCASRLAGDIDTQYFGPGTRLTVL.

The CDR3 spells CASSFTTGTSGSDEQFF. CDR3 coding DNA: TGTGCCAGCAGCTTCACTACCGGGACTAGCGGGAGCGATGAGCAGTTCTTC. The rearrangement uses TRBV7-9 and TRBJ2-1; 14 positions match TRBD2. Germline assignment: CDR1 SEHNR and CDR2 FQNEAQ (reference sequence). The CDR3 length is 17 residues. V was clipped by 3 bases and J by 8 bases; unmatched bases: 9.

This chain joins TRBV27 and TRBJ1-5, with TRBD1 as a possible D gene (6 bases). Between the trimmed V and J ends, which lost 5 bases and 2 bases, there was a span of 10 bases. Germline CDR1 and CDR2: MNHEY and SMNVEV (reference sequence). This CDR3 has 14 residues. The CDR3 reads CASSKDRGNQPQHF. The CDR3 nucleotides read TGTGCCAGCAGTAAGGACAGAGGCAATCAGCCCCAGCATTTT.

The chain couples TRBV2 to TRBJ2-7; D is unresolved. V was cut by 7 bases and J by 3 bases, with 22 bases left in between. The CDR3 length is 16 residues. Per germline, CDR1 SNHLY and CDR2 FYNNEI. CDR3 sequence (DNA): TGTGCCAGCACTGAGATACCGGGTGGTGGCATCTACGAGCAGTACTTC. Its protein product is CASTEIPGGGIYEQYF.

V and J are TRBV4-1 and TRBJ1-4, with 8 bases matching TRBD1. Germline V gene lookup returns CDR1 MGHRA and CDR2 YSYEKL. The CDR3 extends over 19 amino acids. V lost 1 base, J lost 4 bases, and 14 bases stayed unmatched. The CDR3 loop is CASSQGIGILTGGNEKLFF. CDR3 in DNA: TGCGCCAGCAGCCAAGGAATTGGGATATTAACAGGGGGTAATGAAAAACTGTTTTTT.

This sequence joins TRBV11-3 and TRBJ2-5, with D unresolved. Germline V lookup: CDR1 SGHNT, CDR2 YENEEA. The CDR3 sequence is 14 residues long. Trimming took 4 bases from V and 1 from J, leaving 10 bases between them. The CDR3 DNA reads TGTGCCAGCAGCTCCCAGGTCTCCCAAGAGACCCAGTACTTC. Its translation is CASSSQVSQETQYF.

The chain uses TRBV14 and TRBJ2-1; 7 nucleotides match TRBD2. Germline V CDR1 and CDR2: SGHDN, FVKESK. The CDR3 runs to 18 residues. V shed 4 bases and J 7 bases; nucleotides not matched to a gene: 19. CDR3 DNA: TGTGCCAGCAGCCCGGTCTTTGGGGGGAGGGCCTTGGGGAATGAGCAGTTCTTC. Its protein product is CASSPVFGGRALGNEQFF.

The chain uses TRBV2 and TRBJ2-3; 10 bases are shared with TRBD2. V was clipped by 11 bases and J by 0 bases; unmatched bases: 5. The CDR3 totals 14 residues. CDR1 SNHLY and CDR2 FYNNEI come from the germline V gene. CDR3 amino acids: CAGKLAGSTDTQYF. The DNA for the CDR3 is TGTGCCGGCAAACTAGCGGGGAGCACAGATACGCAGTATTTT.